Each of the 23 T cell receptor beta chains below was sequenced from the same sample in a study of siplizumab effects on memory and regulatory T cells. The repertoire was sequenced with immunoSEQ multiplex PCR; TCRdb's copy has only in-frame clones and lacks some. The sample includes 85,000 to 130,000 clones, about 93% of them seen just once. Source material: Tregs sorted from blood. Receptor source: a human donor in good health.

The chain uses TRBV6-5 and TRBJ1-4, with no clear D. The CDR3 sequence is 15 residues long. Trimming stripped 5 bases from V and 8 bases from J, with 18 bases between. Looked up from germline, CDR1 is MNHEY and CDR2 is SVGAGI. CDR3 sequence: CASSHTWTPGEKLFF. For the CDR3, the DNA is TGTGCCAGCAGTCATACGTGGACCCCCGGCGAAAAACTGTTTTTT.

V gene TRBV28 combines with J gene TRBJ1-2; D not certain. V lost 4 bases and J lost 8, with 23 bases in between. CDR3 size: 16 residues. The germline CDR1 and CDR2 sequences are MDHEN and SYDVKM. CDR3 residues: CASSSPFSWTKHGYTF. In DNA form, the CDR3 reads TGTGCCAGCAGTTCCCCGTTTTCCTGGACGAAGCACGGCTACACCTTC.

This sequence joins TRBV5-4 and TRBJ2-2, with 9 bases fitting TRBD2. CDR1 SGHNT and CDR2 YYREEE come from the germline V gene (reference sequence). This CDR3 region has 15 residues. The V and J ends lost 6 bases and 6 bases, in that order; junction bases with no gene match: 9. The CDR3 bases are TGTGCCAGCAAGAGGAGCGGGAGGTCTGCCGGGGAGCTGTTTTTT. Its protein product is CASKRSGRSAGELFF.

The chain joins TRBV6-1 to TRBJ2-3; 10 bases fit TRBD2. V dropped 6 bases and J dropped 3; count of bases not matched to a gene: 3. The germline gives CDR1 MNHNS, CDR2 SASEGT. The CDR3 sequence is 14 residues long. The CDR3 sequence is CASRISGRTDTQYF. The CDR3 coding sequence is TGTGCCAGCAGGATTAGCGGGAGGACAGATACGCAGTATTTT.

CDR3 loop: CASSEGTALNQPQHF. The CDR3 nucleotides read TGCGCCAGCAGCGAGGGGACAGCTCTTAATCAGCCCCAGCATTTT. The chain joins TRBV5-1 to TRBJ1-5; 7 bases match TRBD1. The CDR3 extends over 15 amino acids. Trimming took 4 bases from V and 4 from J; bases not matched to a gene: 8. Germline CDR1 SGHRS, CDR2 YFSETQ.

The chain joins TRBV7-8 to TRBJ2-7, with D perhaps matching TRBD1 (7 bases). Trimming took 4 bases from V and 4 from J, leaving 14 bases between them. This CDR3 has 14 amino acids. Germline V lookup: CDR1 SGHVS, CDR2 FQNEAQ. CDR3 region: CASSSTAGQYEQYF. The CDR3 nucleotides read TGTGCCAGCAGCTCCACCGCGGGACAGTACGAGCAGTACTTC.

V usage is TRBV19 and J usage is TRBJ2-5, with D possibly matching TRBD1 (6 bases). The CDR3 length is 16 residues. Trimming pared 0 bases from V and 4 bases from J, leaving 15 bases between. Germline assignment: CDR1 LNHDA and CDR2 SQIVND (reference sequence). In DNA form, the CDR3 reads TGTGCCAGTAGTATAGATCTATCCACAGGGAGAGAGACCCAGTACTTC. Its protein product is CASSIDLSTGRETQYF.

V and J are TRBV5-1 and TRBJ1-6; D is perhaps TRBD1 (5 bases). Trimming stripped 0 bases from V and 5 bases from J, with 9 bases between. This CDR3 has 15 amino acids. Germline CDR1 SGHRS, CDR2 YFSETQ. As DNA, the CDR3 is TGCGCCAGCAGCTTGGGGAGCAGGGATAATTCACCCCTCCACTTT. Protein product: CASSLGSRDNSPLHF.

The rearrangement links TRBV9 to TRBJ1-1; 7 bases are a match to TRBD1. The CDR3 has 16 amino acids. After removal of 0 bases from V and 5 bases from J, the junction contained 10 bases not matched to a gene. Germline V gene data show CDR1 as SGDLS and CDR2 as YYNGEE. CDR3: CASSVDNRGWGTEAFF. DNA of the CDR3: TGTGCCAGCAGCGTAGATAACAGGGGATGGGGAACTGAAGCTTTCTTT.

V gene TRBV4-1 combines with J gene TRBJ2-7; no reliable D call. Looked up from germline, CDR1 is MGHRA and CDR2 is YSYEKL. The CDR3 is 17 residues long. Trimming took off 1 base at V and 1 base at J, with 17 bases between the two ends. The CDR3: CASSQVPSRLDSYEQYF. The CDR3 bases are TGCGCCAGCAGCCAAGTACCCTCTAGACTTGATTCCTACGAGCAGTACTTC.

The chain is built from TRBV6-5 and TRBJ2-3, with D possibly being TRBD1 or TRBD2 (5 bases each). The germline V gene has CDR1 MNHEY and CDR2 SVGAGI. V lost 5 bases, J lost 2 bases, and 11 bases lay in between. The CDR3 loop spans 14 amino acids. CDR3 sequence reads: CASSKWDHTDTQYF. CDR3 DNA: TGTGCCAGCAGTAAATGGGACCACACAGATACGCAGTATTTT.

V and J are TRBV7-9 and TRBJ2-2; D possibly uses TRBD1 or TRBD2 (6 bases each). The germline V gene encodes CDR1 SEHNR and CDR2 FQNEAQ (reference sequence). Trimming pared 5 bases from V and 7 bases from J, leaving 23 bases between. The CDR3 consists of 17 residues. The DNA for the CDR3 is TGTGCCAGCAGCCAAAGTGGGGGGCGCGGAATCGTCGGGGAGCTGTTTTTT. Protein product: CASSQSGGRGIVGELFF.

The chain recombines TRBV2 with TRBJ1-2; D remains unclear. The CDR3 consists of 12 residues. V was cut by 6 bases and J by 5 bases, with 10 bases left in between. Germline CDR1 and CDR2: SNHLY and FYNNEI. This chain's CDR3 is CASRDLPYGYTF. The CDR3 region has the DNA TGTGCCAGCAGAGATTTGCCGTATGGCTACACCTTC.

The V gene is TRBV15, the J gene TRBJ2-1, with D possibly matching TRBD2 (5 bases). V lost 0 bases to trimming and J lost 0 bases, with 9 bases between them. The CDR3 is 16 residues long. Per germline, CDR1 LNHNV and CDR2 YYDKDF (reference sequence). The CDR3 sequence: CATSRESGFSYNEQFF. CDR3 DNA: TGTGCCACCAGCAGAGAGAGCGGTTTCTCCTACAATGAGCAGTTCTTC.

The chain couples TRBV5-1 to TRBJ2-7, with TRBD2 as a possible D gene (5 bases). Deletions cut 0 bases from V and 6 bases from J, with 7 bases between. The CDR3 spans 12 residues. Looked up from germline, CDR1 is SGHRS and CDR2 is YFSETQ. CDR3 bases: TGCGCCAGCAGCTTGGGGGCGGGCGAGCAGTACTTC. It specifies CASSLGAGEQYF.

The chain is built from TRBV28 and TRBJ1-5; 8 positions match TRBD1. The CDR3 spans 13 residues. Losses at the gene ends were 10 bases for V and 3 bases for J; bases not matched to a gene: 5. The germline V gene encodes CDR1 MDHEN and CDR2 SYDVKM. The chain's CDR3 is CATRGRPNQPQHF. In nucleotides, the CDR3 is TGTGCCACCAGGGGGCGACCCAATCAGCCCCAGCATTTT.

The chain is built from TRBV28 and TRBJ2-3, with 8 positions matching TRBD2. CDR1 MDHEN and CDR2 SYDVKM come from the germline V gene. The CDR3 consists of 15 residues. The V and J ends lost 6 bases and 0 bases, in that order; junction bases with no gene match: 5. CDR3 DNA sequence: TGTGCCAGCAGCCATAGCGGGGCTAGCACAGATACGCAGTATTTT. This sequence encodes CASSHSGASTDTQYF.

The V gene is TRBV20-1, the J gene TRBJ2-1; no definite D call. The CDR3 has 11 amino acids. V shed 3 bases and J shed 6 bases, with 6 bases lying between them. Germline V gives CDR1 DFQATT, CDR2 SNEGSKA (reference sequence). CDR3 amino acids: CSASKVNEQFF. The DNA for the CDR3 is TGCAGTGCTAGTAAGGTCAATGAGCAGTTCTTC.

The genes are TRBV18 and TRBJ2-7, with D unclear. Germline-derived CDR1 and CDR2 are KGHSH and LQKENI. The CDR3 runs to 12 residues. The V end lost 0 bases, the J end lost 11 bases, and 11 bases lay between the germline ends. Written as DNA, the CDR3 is TGTGCCAGCTCACCACCGTCCGGTTACAAGTACTTC. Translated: CASSPPSGYKYF.

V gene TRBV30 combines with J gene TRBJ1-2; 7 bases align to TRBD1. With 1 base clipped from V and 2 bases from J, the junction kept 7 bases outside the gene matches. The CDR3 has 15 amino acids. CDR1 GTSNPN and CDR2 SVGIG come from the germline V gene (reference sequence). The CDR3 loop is CAWSGFGTVNYGYTF. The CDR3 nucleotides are TGTGCCTGGAGTGGATTCGGGACAGTCAACTATGGCTACACCTTC.

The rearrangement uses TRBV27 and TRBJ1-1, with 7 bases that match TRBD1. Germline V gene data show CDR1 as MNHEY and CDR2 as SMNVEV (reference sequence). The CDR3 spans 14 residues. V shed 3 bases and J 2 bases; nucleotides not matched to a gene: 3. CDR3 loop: CASSLGQTNTEAFF. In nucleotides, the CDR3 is TGTGCCAGCAGTTTGGGACAGACAAACACTGAAGCTTTCTTT.

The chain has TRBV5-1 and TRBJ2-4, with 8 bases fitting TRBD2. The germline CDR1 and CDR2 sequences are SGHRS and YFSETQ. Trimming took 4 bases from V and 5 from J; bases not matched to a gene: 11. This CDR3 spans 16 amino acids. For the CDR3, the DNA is TGCGCCAGCAGCGCATTAGCGGGACTTTCCGAAAACATTCAGTACTTC. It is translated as CASSALAGLSENIQYF.

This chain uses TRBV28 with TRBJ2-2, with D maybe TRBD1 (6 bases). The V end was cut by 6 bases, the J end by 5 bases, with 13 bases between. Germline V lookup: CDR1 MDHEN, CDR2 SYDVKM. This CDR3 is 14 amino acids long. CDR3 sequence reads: CASRLIGGTGELFF. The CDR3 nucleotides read TGTGCCAGCAGACTTATAGGGGGTACCGGGGAGCTGTTTTTT.